The 5 T cell receptor beta chains below all came from one sample that was sequenced in a study of B cell selection in AIRE deficiency. Conventional CD4 T cells were sorted as CD4+CD127+ cells. Method: immunoSEQ multiplex PCR; TCRdb's copy keeps in-frame clones and lacks some. The data show tens of thousands of clones, with roughly 97% seen just once and approximately 0.21% held by the top ten. Sequencing was performed on CD4+CD127+ conventional T cells sorted from PBMCs. These receptors all come from a human donor in good health.

V is TRBV15 and J is TRBJ2-1; 10 bases align to TRBD2. This CDR3 has 17 amino acids. V lost 0 bases and J lost 4; bases outside the gene matches: 6. CDR1 is LNHNV and CDR2 is YYDKDF in the germline V gene (reference sequence). The CDR3 nucleotides read TGTGCCACCAGCAGAGATGTGGGGACTAGCGAGTACAATGAGCAGTTCTTC. This gives the protein CATSRDVGTSEYNEQFF.

The chain uses TRBV4-3 and TRBJ2-3; TRBD2 aligns across 9 bases. The V and J ends lost 1 base and 2 bases, in that order; junction bases with no gene match: 1. The CDR3 is 15 residues long. Per germline, CDR1 LGHNA and CDR2 YSLEER. The CDR3 sequence: CASSQGLADTDTQYF. CDR3 bases: TGCGCCAGCAGCCAAGGACTAGCGGACACAGATACGCAGTATTTT.

Of note for this clone: Other DNA sequences in the sample encode the same CDR3. V is TRBV6-6 and J is TRBJ1-2; 7 bases are shared with TRBD1. The CDR3 contains 14 residues. The trim removed 6 bases at V and 8 bases at J, leaving 12 bases unmatched. Germline CDR1 reads MNHNY; CDR2 reads SVGAGI (reference sequence). CDR3 loop: CASSPIEGAAGYTF. CDR3 nucleotides: TGTGCCAGCAGCCCCATTGAGGGGGCGGCGGGCTACACCTTC.

This chain uses TRBV28 with TRBJ2-7; no clear D. V was shortened by 3 bases and J by 2 bases, with 14 bases between the two germline ends. Germline CDR1 reads MDHEN; CDR2 reads SYDVKM. This CDR3 has 15 residues. CDR3 residues: CASSLSRTLAYEQYF. The CDR3 bases are TGTGCCAGCAGTTTGAGTAGAACCCTTGCCTACGAGCAGTACTTC.

The chain uses TRBV2 and TRBJ2-1; D not certain. This CDR3 is built from 11 residues. V lost 10 bases to trimming and J lost 6 bases, with 10 bases between them. CDR1 is SNHLY and CDR2 is FYNNEI in the germline V gene. The CDR3 DNA reads as TGTGCCACCAGGATGGGCAATGAGCAGTTCTTC. The encoded protein is CATRMGNEQFF. Variable domain in full (rest from reference TRBV2 and TRBJ2-1): EPEVTQTPSHQVTQMGQEVILRCVPISNHLYFYWYRQILGQKVEFLVSFYNNEISEKSEIFDDQFSVERPDGSNFTLKIRSTKLEDSAMYFCATRMGNEQFFGPGTRLTVL.